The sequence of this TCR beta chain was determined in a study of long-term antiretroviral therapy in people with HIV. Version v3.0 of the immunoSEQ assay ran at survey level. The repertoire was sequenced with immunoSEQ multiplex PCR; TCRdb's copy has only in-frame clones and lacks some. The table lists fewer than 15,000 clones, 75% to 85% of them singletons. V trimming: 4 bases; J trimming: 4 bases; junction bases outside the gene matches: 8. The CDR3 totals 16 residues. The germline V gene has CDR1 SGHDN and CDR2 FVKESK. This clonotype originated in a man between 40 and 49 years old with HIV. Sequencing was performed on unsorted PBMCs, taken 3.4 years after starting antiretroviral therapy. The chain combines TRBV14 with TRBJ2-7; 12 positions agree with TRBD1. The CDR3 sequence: CASSPSRGQGAYEQYF. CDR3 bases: TGTGCCAGCAGCCCGTCCCGGGGACAGGGGGCTTACGAGCAGTACTTC. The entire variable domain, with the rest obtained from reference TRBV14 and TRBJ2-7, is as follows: EAGVTQFPSHSVIEKGQTVTLRCDPISGHDNLYWYRRVMGKEIKFLLHFVKESKQDESGMPNNRFLAERTGGTYSTLKVQPAELEDSGVYFCASSPSRGQGAYEQYFGPGTRLTVT.